What follows describes a single TCR beta chain. The antigen is unknown. PCR was performed using 60 Vbeta and 13 Jbeta primers. Assay: immunoSEQ multiplex PCR; the TCRdb copy retains only in-frame clones and omits some. The table has approximately 170,000 clones, 65% to 85% seen once; the top ten hold approximately 2.2%. This specimen comes from a study of cytomegalovirus exposure and HLA in healthy donors. Overall study findings and caveats: Highest at DRB1 and lowest at HLA-C, TCR association rates differed among HLA loci in a later analysis.

The CDR3 loop spans 15 amino acids. Germline CDR1 and CDR2: GTSNPN and SVGIG (reference sequence). V was trimmed by 0 bases and J by 2 bases, leaving 8 bases between them. The chain employs TRBV30 and TRBJ2-6; D may be TRBD2 (6 bases). The material sequenced was PBMCs. The clonotype was recovered from a male donor in good health and CMV-seronegative. The CDR3 DNA reads as TGTGCCTGGAGTGTAGGAGGGGCTGGGGCCAACGTCCTGACTTTC. It translates to CAWSVGGAGANVLTF.